This TCR beta chain stems from a study of blood T cells in healthy people across ages. Study-wide results and limits: Donors of long life had a larger count of naive CD4+ cells and greater diversity than aged donors. Observed TCR beta diversity per million T cells went down as age went up. This fall followed a roughly linear course with age.

A second PCR, run for about 7 to 11 cycles, used a sample-barcoded 5' primer plus a J-beta primer mix. All cDNA molecules were each tagged by a template-switch adaptor with 12 random nucleotides. TCRdb used MiXCR to reprocess the 5' RACE reads, holding one entry per CDR3 protein. This sample has around 1,500,000 distinct CDR3 sequences, with 28% found just once. J lost 5 bases, V lost 5 bases, and 5 bases had no gene match. The CDR3 is 14 residues long. Germline CDR1 is MNHNY and CDR2 is SVGAGI (reference sequence). In regard to this clonotype: What it recognizes is unknown.

The TCR was taken from a woman in her twenties or thirties in good health. The sample taken for sequencing was blood. V usage is TRBV6-6 and J usage is TRBJ1-1, with 10 bases aligning to TRBD1. CDR3 sequence reads: CASSPRQGATEAFF. CDR3 bases: TGTGCCAGCAGTCCGAGACAGGGGGCGACTGAAGCTTTCTTT.